The 26 T cell receptor beta chains listed next were all sequenced from one sample in a study of OX40 agonist ivuxolimab in advanced cancers. The protocol was immunoSEQ multiplex PCR, while the TCRdb copy is restricted to in-frame clones and leaves out a portion. This table has 69,000 or so clones, approximately 85% appearing once. The starting material was CD4+ or CD8+ T cells sorted from blood, obtained in a trial of the OX40 agonist ivuxolimab. The origin of the receptors is an adult with an advanced solid tumor such as melanoma, head and neck, liver or kidney cancer.

The chain uses TRBV4-3 and TRBJ2-2; 7 nucleotides agree with TRBD2. J was trimmed by 7 bases and V by 2 bases; bases with no gene match: 10. The CDR3 is 16 residues long. Per germline, CDR1 LGHNA and CDR2 YSLEER. The CDR3 region has the DNA TGCGCCAGCAGCCAATTGGGAGGGAGGGCCTTCGGGGAGCTGTTTTTT. Protein sequence: CASSQLGGRAFGELFF.

V is TRBV7-9 and J is TRBJ2-3; TRBD1 matches 9 bases. Germline lookup yields CDR1 SEHNR and CDR2 FQNEAQ (reference sequence). CDR3 length equals 17 residues. V was clipped by 5 bases and J by 0 bases; unmatched bases: 9. CDR3 sequence reads: CASSASRDRDSTDTQYF. The CDR3 nucleotides read TGTGCCAGCAGCGCGTCCCGGGACAGGGACAGCACAGATACGCAGTATTTT.

The gene calls are TRBV5-1 and TRBJ2-7, with D possibly TRBD2 on 5 matching bases. This CDR3 region has 13 residues. The V and J ends lost 0 bases and 5 bases respectively, with 9 bases between them. Germline CDR1 is SGHRS and CDR2 is YFSETQ. CDR3 nucleotides: TGCGCCAGCAGCTTGGGAGGGTATAACGAGCAGTACTTC. Its translation: CASSLGGYNEQYF.

In its sample, this clone was seen once. The chain recombines TRBV28 with TRBJ1-2; weak D call: TRBD1 (5 bases). Germline V gene data show CDR1 as MDHEN and CDR2 as SYDVKM. V was clipped by 3 bases and J by 8 bases, with 10 bases between them. There are 12 residues in the CDR3. This chain's CDR3 is CASSFAGWGYTF. CDR3 DNA: TGTGCCAGCAGTTTCGCAGGGTGGGGCTACACCTTC.

This chain uses TRBV28 with TRBJ2-3, with TRBD2 matching 9 bases. CDR1 and CDR2 from the germline V gene are MDHEN and SYDVKM. The CDR3 contains 15 residues. V lost 3 bases, J lost 4 bases, and 5 bases stayed unmatched. CDR3 sequence reads: CASSFAGGRADTQYF. The DNA of the CDR3 is TGTGCCAGCAGTTTCGCGGGGGGGCGAGCAGATACGCAGTATTTT.

The chain employs TRBV7-8 and TRBJ2-5; D remains ambiguous. CDR1 is SGHVS and CDR2 is FQNEAQ in the germline V gene. The V gene lost 5 bases and the J gene lost 4 bases, with 8 bases spanning the gap. This CDR3 contains 12 residues. CDR3: CASSPDGETQYF. The CDR3 DNA follows: TGTGCCAGCAGCCCCGATGGAGAGACCCAGTACTTC.

V usage is TRBV6-5 and J usage is TRBJ1-5; TRBD1 might be the D (6 bases). Deletions cut 6 bases from V and 1 base from J, with 13 bases between. The CDR3 contains 15 residues. CDR1 is MNHEY, CDR2 SVGAGI, per germline. The CDR3: CASSLTGLSNQPQHF. CDR3 in DNA: TGTGCCAGCAGCTTAACAGGGTTGAGCAATCAGCCCCAGCATTTT.

This chain joins TRBV5-4 and TRBJ1-3; no clear D. Germline CDR1 reads SGHNT; CDR2 reads YYREEE (reference sequence). V shed 1 base and J shed 0 bases, with 11 bases lying between them. This CDR3 is 16 amino acids long. The CDR3 loop is CASSLTGFSSGNTIYF. In DNA, the CDR3 is TGTGCCAGCAGCTTGACGGGTTTTAGCTCTGGAAACACCATATATTTT.

The J gene is TRBJ2-7, the V gene TRBV18; tentatively, D is TRBD1 (6 bases). Germline V gives CDR1 KGHSH, CDR2 LQKENI. This CDR3 spans 14 amino acids. V lost 4 bases, J lost 2 bases, and 12 bases lay in between. CDR3 residues: CASSQTQGTYEQYF. The DNA of the CDR3 is TGTGCCAGCTCACAAACACAGGGAACCTACGAGCAGTACTTC.

This clone was counted once. J is TRBJ2-7 and V is TRBV6-5, with D perhaps TRBD2 (5 bases). The germline V gene encodes CDR1 MNHEY and CDR2 SVGAGI. V lost 0 bases and J 0 bases, leaving 9 bases between the germline ends. This CDR3 is 15 amino acids long. The CDR3 coding sequence is TGTGCCAGCAGTTACTCGAGGGAGAGCTCCTACGAGCAGTACTTC. Its protein product is CASSYSRESSYEQYF.

The chain joins TRBV11-3 to TRBJ1-1; D is perhaps TRBD1 (6 bases). The ends were cut back, 5 bases at V and 0 bases at J, with 10 bases in the middle. CDR1 and CDR2 (germline): SGHNT, YENEEA. The CDR3 spans 14 residues. In DNA, the CDR3 is TGTGCCAGCAGCATCGACAGGTTGAACACTGAAGCTTTCTTT. Translating gives CASSIDRLNTEAFF.

The chain has TRBV18 and TRBJ1-1; D ambiguous. Trimming took 0 bases from V and 0 from J, leaving 8 bases between them. Germline values: CDR1 KGHSH, CDR2 LQKENI. The CDR3 is 15 residues long. The CDR3 reads CASSPPRSMNTEAFF. DNA of the CDR3: TGTGCCAGCTCACCACCTCGCAGTATGAACACTGAAGCTTTCTTT.

The V and J genes are TRBV10-1 and TRBJ1-1, with D possibly being TRBD1 (5 bases). V lost 6 bases to trimming and J lost 0 bases, with 11 bases between them. The germline CDR1 and CDR2 sequences are WNHNN and SYGVQD (reference sequence). There are 14 residues in the CDR3. The DNA for the CDR3 is TGCGCCAGCAGCCAGGGACTGATGAACACTGAAGCTTTCTTT. Protein product: CASSQGLMNTEAFF.

This clone was seen a few times. As DNA, the CDR3 is TGTGCCAGTAGGGCCAGGGAGAACACTGAAGCTTTCTTT. It encodes CASRARENTEAFF. The chain carries TRBV19 and TRBJ1-1, with D possibly matching TRBD1 (5 bases). The CDR3 extends over 13 amino acids. Germline lookup yields CDR1 LNHDA and CDR2 SQIVND (reference sequence). V was pared by 6 bases and J by 1 base, with 9 bases between. The whole variable domain, filled in from reference TRBV19 and TRBJ1-1, reads DGGITQSPKYLFRKEGQNVTLSCEQNLNHDAMYWYRQDPGQGLRLIYYSQIVNDFQKGDIAEGYSVSREKKESFPLTVTSAQKNPTAFYLCASRARENTEAFFGQGTRLTVV.

This clone was detected only once. V gene TRBV7-8 combines with J gene TRBJ2-1; the match to TRBD2 covers 11 bases. After removal of 5 bases from V and 3 bases from J, the junction contained 3 bases not matched to a gene. The CDR3 sequence is 15 residues long. Germline loops: CDR1 SGHVS, CDR2 FQNEAQ. In nucleotides, the CDR3 is TGTGCCAGCAGCCCCGGGACTAGCGGCTACAATGAGCAGTTCTTC. Residues: CASSPGTSGYNEQFF.

The chain employs TRBV20-1 and TRBJ2-7; D might be TRBD2 (6 bases). Germline V lookup: CDR1 DFQATT, CDR2 SNEGSKA (reference sequence). V lost 6 bases, J lost 7 bases, and 13 bases lay in between. CDR3 length: 11 amino acids. The CDR3 sequence is CSAVGGGEQYF. The DNA for the CDR3 is TGCAGTGCCGTAGGAGGAGGGGAGCAGTACTTC.

This chain links TRBV5-1 with TRBJ2-7; D uncertain. V lost 0 bases, J lost 0 bases, and 10 bases lay in between. The CDR3 covers 15 residues. Germline CDR1 reads SGHRS; CDR2 reads YFSETQ. In nucleotides, the CDR3 is TGCGCCAGCAGCTTGGAGCAGGTTTCCTCCTACGAGCAGTACTTC. Translation: CASSLEQVSSYEQYF. Full variable domain (missing parts from reference TRBV5-1 and TRBJ2-7): KAGVTQTPRYLIKTRGQQVTLSCSPISGHRSVSWYQQTPGQGLQFLFEYFSETQRNKGNFPGRFSGRQFSNSRSEMNVSTLELGDSALYLCASSLEQVSSYEQYFGPGTRLTVT.

J is TRBJ1-5 and V is TRBV5-5; 8 nucleotides line up with TRBD1. Germline V gene lookup returns CDR1 SGHKS and CDR2 YYEKEE (reference sequence). Losses at the gene ends were 1 base for V and 6 bases for J; bases not matched to a gene: 9. The length of the CDR3 is 16 residues. This chain's CDR3 is CASSLSLGQGSQPQHF. The CDR3, as DNA: TGTGCCAGCAGCTTGTCTCTCGGACAGGGCAGTCAGCCCCAGCATTTT.

V usage is TRBV19 and J usage is TRBJ2-3, with D possibly being TRBD2 (6 bases). Per germline, CDR1 LNHDA and CDR2 SQIVND (reference sequence). V was trimmed by 4 bases and J by 0 bases, leaving 17 bases between them. The CDR3 is 17 residues long. CDR3 residues: CASSSPGGSPSTDTQYF. The CDR3 nucleotides are TGTGCCAGTAGTAGCCCCGGAGGGTCTCCTAGCACAGATACGCAGTATTTT.

The chain is built from TRBV6-5 and TRBJ2-5; possibly TRBD2 for D (5 bases). The length of the CDR3 is 12 residues. Germline values: CDR1 MNHEY, CDR2 SVGAGI. V was cut by 8 bases and J by 1 base, with 8 bases left in between. The CDR3 region is CASRGSQETQYF. The CDR3 region has the DNA TGTGCCAGCCGCGGGTCCCAAGAGACCCAGTACTTC.

This clone has only a few counts. The genes are TRBV5-4 and TRBJ1-6, with no clear D. Germline V gene data show CDR1 as SGHNT and CDR2 as YYREEE (reference sequence). Deletions cut 2 bases from V and 6 bases from J, with 9 bases between. The CDR3 runs to 14 residues. CDR3 nucleotides: TGTGCCAGCAGCTTTCAAGTGGGTAATTCACCCCTCCACTTT. This encodes CASSFQVGNSPLHF.

The chain is built from TRBV4-3 and TRBJ2-7; TRBD1 or TRBD2 may be the D gene (5 bases each). Trimming cost V 0 bases and J 5 bases, with 17 bases left between them. CDR3 length equals 16 residues. The germline gives CDR1 LGHNA, CDR2 YSLEER. The CDR3 DNA reads TGCGCCAGCAGCCAAGACCCGCAGGGCGGGTTCGACGAGCAGTACTTC. It is translated as CASSQDPQGGFDEQYF.

This rearrangement joins TRBV7-6 to TRBJ1-1, with no clear D. The V gene lost 1 base and the J gene lost 7 bases, with 7 bases spanning the gap. The V gene's germline CDR1 is SGHVS and CDR2 FNYEAQ. CDR3 length equals 12 residues. The chain's CDR3 is CASSLGRGEAFF. The CDR3 DNA is TGTGCCAGCAGCTTAGGGCGGGGTGAAGCTTTCTTT.

V gene TRBV19 combines with J gene TRBJ2-1; D may be TRBD2 (7 bases). The V gene lost 3 bases and the J gene lost 2 bases, with 11 bases spanning the gap. Germline values: CDR1 LNHDA, CDR2 SQIVND (reference sequence). The CDR3 totals 15 residues. The CDR3 nucleotides read TGTGCCAGTAGTATTGGGGGGGCGACCTACAATGAGCAGTTCTTC. This gives the protein CASSIGGATYNEQFF.

V gene TRBV27 combines with J gene TRBJ2-6, with TRBD1 matching 8 bases. CDR3 length: 17 amino acids. Germline V lookup: CDR1 MNHEY, CDR2 SMNVEV (reference sequence). Trimming cost V 8 bases and J 2 bases; bases outside gene matches: 11. CDR3 nucleotides: TGTGCCAGCGGTAGACAGGGGTTGAGTGCTGGGGCCAACGTCCTGACTTTC. Translating it yields CASGRQGLSAGANVLTF.

The chain links TRBV2 to TRBJ2-7; D remains unclear. Trimming left V 4 bases short and J 0 bases short, with 7 bases between. This CDR3 has 13 amino acids. Germline V gene lookup returns CDR1 SNHLY and CDR2 FYNNEI. Here the CDR3 reads CASSAQTSYEQYF. CDR3 nucleotides: TGTGCCAGCAGTGCCCAGACCTCCTACGAGCAGTACTTC.